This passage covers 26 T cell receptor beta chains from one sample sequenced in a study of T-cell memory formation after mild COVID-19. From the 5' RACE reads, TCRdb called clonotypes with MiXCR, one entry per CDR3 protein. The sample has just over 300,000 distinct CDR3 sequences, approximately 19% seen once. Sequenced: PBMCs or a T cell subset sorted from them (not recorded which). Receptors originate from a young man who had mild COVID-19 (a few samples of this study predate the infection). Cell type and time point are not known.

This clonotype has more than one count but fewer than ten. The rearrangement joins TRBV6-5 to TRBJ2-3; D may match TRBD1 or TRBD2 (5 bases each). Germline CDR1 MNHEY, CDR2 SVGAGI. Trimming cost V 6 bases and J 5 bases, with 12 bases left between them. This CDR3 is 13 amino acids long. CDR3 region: CASSPGTVDTQYF. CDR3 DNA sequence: TGTGCCAGCAGCCCCGGGACCGTAGATACGCAGTATTTT.

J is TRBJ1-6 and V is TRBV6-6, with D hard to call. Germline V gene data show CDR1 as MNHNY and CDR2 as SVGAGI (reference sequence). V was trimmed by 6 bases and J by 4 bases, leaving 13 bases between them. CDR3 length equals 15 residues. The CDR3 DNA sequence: TGTGCCAGCAGCCCGTTGGATACTTATAATTCACCCCTCCACTTT. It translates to CASSPLDTYNSPLHF.

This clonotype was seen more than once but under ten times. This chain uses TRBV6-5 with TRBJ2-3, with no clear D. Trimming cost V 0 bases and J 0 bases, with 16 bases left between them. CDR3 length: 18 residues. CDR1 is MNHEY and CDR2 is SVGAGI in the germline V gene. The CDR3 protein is CASSYSMSTATSTDTQYF. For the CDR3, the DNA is TGTGCCAGCAGTTACTCGATGTCGACCGCTACTAGCACAGATACGCAGTATTTT.

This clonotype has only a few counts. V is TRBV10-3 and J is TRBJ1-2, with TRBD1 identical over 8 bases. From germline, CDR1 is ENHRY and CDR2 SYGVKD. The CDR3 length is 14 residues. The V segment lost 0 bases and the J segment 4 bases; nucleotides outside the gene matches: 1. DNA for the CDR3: TGTGCCATCAGTGAGTCCGACAGGGGCTATGGCTACACCTTC. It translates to CAISESDRGYGYTF.

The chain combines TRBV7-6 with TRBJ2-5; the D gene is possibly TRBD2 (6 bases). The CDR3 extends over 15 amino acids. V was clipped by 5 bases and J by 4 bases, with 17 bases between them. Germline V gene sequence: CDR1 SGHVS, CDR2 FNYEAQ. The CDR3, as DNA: TGTGCCAGCAGCCGGGACTTTTCCCAGGGAGAGACCCAGTACTTC. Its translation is CASSRDFSQGETQYF.

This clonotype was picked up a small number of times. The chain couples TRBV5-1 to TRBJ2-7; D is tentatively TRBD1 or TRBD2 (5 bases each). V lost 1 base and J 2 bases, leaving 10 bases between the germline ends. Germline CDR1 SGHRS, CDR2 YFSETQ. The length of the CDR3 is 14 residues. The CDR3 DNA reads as TGCGCCAGCAGCTTGAAGAGGGGCCCCTACGAGCAGTACTTC. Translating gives CASSLKRGPYEQYF.

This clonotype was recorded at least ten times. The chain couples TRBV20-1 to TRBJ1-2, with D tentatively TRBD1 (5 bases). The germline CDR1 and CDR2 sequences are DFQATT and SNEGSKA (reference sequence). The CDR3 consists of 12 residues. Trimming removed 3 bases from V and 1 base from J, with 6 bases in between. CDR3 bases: TGCAGTGCTAGGGACAATAACTATGGCTACACCTTC. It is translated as CSARDNNYGYTF.

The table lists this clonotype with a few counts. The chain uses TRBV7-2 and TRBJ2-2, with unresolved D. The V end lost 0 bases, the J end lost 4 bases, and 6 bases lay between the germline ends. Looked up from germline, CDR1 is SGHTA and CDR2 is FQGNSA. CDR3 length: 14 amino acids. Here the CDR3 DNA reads TGTGCCAGCAGCTTAGCACCCGGCACCGGGGAGCTGTTTTTT. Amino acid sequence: CASSLAPGTGELFF.

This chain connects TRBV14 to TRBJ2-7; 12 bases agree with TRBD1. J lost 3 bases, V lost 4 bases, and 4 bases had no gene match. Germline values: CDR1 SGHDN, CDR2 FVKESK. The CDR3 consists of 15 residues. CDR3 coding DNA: TGTGCCAGCAGCCTGGGGACAGGGGGCCACTACGAGCAGTACGTC. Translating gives CASSLGTGGHYEQYV.

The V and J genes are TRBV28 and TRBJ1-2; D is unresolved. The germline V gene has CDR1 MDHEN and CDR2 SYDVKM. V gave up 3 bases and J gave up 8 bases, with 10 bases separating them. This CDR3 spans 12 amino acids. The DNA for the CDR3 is TGTGCCAGCAGTTTTGGGGTAGACGGCTACACCTTC. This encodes CASSFGVDGYTF.

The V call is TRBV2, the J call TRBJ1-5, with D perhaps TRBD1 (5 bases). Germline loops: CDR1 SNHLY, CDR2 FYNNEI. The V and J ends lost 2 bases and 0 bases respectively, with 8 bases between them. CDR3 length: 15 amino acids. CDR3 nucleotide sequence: TGTGCCAGCAGTGAACAGGGAGTTAGCAATCAGCCCCAGCATTTT. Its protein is CASSEQGVSNQPQHF.

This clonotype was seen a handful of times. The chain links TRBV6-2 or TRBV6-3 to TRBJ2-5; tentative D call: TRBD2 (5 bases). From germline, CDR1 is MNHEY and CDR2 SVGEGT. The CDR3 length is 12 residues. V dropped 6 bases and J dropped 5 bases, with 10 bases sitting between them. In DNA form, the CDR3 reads TGTGCCAGCAGGGAGCGGTGGGAGACCCAGTACTTC. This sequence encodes CASRERWETQYF.

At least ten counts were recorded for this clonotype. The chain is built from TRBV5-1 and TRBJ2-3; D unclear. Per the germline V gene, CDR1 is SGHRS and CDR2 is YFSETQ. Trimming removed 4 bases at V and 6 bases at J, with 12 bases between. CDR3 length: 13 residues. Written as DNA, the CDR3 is TGCGCCAGCAGCCCTATAGTACGGGATACGCAGTATTTT. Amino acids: CASSPIVRDTQYF.

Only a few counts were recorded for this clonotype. CDR3 in DNA: TGTGCCAGCAGCCCTTGGAGGGTTAACACTGAAGCTTTCTTT. Protein: CASSPWRVNTEAFF. The rearrangement joins TRBV7-2 to TRBJ1-1; no clear D gene. Looked up from germline, CDR1 is SGHTA and CDR2 is FQGNSA. The CDR3 loop spans 14 amino acids. V gave up 5 bases and J gave up 2 bases, with 12 bases separating them.

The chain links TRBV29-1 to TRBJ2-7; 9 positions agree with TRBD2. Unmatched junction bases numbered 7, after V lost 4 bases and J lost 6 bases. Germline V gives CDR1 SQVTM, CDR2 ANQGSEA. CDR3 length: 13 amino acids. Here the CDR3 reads CSVVVAGGREQYV. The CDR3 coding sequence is TGCAGCGTTGTAGTGGCGGGGGGGCGCGAGCAGTACGTC.

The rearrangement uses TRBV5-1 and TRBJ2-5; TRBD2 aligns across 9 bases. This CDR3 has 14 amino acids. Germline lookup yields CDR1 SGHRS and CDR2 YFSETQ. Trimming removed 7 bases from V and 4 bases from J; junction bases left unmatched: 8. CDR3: CASAEVAGVETQYF. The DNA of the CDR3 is TGCGCCAGCGCGGAGGTAGCGGGGGTAGAGACCCAGTACTTC.

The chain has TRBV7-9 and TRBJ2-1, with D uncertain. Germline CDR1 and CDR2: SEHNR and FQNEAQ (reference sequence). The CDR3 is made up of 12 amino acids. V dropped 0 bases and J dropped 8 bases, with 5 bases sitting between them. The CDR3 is CASSLADYEQFF. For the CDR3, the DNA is TGTGCCAGCAGCTTAGCCGATTATGAGCAGTTCTTC.

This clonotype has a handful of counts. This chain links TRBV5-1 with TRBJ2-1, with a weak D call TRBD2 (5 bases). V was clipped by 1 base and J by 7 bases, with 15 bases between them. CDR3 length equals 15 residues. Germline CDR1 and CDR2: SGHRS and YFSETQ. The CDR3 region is CASSLLSGPQNEQFF. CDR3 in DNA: TGCGCCAGCAGCTTGCTAAGCGGCCCCCAAAATGAGCAGTTCTTC. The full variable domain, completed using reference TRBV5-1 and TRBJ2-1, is KAGVTQTPRYLIKTRGQQVTLSCSPISGHRSVSWYQQTPGQGLQFLFEYFSETQRNKGNFPGRFSGRQFSNSRSEMNVSTLELGDSALYLCASSLLSGPQNEQFFGPGTRLTVL.

The CDR3 loop reads CASSPGIRFYEQYV. The CDR3 coding sequence is TGTGCCAGCTCACCAGGTATCAGATTCTACGAGCAGTACGTC. This chain links TRBV18 with TRBJ2-7, with unresolved D. V lost 2 bases to trimming and J lost 3 bases, with 11 bases between them. CDR1 KGHSH and CDR2 LQKENI come from the germline V gene. CDR3 size: 14 residues.

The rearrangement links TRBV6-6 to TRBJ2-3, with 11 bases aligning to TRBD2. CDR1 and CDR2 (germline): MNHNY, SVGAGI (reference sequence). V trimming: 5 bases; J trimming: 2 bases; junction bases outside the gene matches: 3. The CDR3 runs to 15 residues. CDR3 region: CASSRLAGYTDTQYF. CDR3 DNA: TGTGCCAGCAGTCGACTAGCGGGGTACACAGATACGCAGTATTTT.

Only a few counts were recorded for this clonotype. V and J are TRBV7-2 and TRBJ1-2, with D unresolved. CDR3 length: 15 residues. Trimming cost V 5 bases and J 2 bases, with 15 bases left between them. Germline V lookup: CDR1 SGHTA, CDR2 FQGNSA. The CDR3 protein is CASSLVGRTNYGYTF. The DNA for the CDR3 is TGTGCCAGCAGCCTCGTGGGCCGGACGAACTATGGCTACACCTTC. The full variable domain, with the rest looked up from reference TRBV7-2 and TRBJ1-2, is GAGVSQSPSNKVTEKGKDVELRCDPISGHTALYWYRQSLGQGLEFLIYFQGNSAPDKSGLPSDRFSAERTGGSVSTLTIQRTQQEDSAVYLCASSLVGRTNYGYTFGSGTRLTVV.

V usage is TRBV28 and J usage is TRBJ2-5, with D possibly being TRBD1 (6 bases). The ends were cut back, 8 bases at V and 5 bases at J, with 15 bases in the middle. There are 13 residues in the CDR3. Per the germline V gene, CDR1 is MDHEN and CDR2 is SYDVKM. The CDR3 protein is CASLQGYGETQYF. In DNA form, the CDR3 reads TGTGCCAGCTTGCAGGGGTATGGTGAGACCCAGTACTTC.

The CDR3 is CASSWGMTGGRMTQYF. DNA for the CDR3: TGCGCCAGCAGCTGGGGAATGACAGGGGGGCGGATGACCCAGTACTTC. The V gene is TRBV5-1, the J gene TRBJ2-5; 9 bases are a match to TRBD1. The CDR3 is made up of 16 amino acids. V lost 3 bases and J lost 7; bases outside the gene matches: 13. Germline assignment: CDR1 SGHRS and CDR2 YFSETQ.

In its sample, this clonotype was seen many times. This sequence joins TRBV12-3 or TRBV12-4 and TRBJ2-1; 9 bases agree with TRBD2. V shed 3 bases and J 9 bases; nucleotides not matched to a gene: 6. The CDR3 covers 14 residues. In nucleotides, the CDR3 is TGTGCCAGCAGTTTGAGGCTAGCGGGGAGTGAGCAGTTCTTC. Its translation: CASSLRLAGSEQFF.

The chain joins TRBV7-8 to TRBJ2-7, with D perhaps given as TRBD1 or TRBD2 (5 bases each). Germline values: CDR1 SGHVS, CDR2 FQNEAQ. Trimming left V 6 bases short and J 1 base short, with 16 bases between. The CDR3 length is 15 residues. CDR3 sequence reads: CASSYTGTASYEQYV. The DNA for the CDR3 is TGTGCCAGCAGTTATACCGGGACCGCATCCTACGAGCAGTACGTC.

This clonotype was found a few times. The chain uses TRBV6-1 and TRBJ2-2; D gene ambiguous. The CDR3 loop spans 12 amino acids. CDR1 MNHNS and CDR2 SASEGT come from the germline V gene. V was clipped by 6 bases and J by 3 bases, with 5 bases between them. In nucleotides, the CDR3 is TGTGCCAGCAGGCATTACACCGGGGAGCTGTTTTTT. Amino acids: CASRHYTGELFF.